This T cell receptor beta chain was sequenced during a study of glioma-infiltrating T cells after dendritic cell vaccination. Study-level points and caveats: Longer survival after dendritic cell vaccination followed higher pretreatment TIL content. Survival was not directly related to TCR clonality in these patients.

Up to about 2 ug genomic DNA was used for TCRB CDR3 amplification. The PCR used 60 V beta and 13 J beta primers. Produced via immunoSEQ multiplex PCR; TCRdb's table is partial and in-frame only. The sample lists about 65,000 clones, approximately 86% occurring once. Regarding time point: after dendritic cell vaccination, including at tumor progression/relapse. In the case of this clone: Its target is unknown.

J lost 7 bases, V lost 0 bases, and 3 bases had no gene match. From germline, CDR1 is LGHNA and CDR2 YSLEER. This CDR3 contains 15 residues. The origin of this receptor is a human donor with glioblastoma. The material sequenced was blood, taken after dendritic cell vaccination. The genes are TRBV4-3 and TRBJ1-6, with TRBD1 identical over 7 bases. CDR3 DNA sequence: TGCGCCAGCAGCCAAGATCGACAGGGAAATTCACCCCTCCACTTT. Residues: CASSQDRQGNSPLHF.